Each of the 2 T cell receptor beta chains below was sequenced from the same sample in a study of T cell repertoires in aging, cancer and after chemotherapy. A mixed TRB-A/B primer pool amplified rearranged TRB by multiplex touch-down PCR. TCRdb independently ran MiXCR on the multiplex PCR reads; one entry per CDR3 protein. This repertoire shows 10,000 to 15,000 distinct CDR3 sequences, about 29% found once; its top ten account for approximately 9.3%. TCR beta rearrangements were amplified from peripheral blood genomic DNA. The specimen sequenced was blood. Source of these receptors: a human donor with a blood cancer.

This clonotype qualifies as medium-sized. The J gene is TRBJ2-7, the V gene TRBV6-1; D is uncertain. The CDR3 length is 12 residues. Trimming cost V 10 bases and J 0 bases, with 10 bases left between them. Looked up from germline, CDR1 is MNHNS and CDR2 is SASEGT. Written as DNA, the CDR3 is TGTGCCACCCATAGGAGCTCCTACGAGCAGTACTTC. As protein: CATHRSSYEQYF.

The sample holds a few counts of this clonotype. The CDR3: CAISAQGSQETQYF. CDR3 DNA: TGTGCCATCAGCGCGCAGGGTTCCCAAGAGACCCAGTACTTC. J is TRBJ2-5 and V is TRBV10-3; D may be TRBD1 (5 bases). V gave up 6 bases and J gave up 1 base, with 12 bases separating them. In germline, CDR1 is ENHRY, CDR2 SYGVKD. CDR3 length equals 14 residues.